The rows below give T cell receptor beta chains drawn from one sample of a study of T cell changes during pregnancy in multiple sclerosis. Generated by immunoSEQ multiplex PCR, the TCRdb table keeps only in-frame clones and is missing some. Seen here are about 39,000 clones, around 93% observed once, and the top ten hold about 0.33%. Sequencing was performed on CD4+ T cells from peripheral blood mononuclear cells, taken after pregnancy. The receptors were gathered from a female donor with multiple sclerosis, enrolled in a pregnancy study. CDR3s include the opening cysteine and the closing phenylalanine or tryptophan. Fields, in order: CDR3 DNA, CDR3 protein, D gene, V gene, CDR3 length, clone size, J gene. D genes are given only for firm matches. Clone size is given for some rows only: seen once, a few or many times, or a class if the clone is expanded.

cdr3_nt: TGTGCCATCAGTGAGTTAGGGGAAACTGGCTACACCTTC; cdr3_aa: CAISELGETGYTF; d_call: .; v_call: TRBV10-3; cdr3_length: 13; clone_size: .; j_call: TRBJ1-2
cdr3_nt: TGTGCCAGCAGCTTCGACAGGAACTATGGCTACACCTTC; cdr3_aa: CASSFDRNYGYTF; d_call: .; v_call: TRBV5-4; cdr3_length: 13; clone_size: .; j_call: TRBJ1-2
cdr3_nt: TGCGCCAGCAGCTTGGCTACTAGCACAGATACGCAGTATTTT; cdr3_aa: CASSLATSTDTQYF; d_call: .; v_call: TRBV5-1; cdr3_length: 14; clone_size: once; j_call: TRBJ2-3
cdr3_nt: TGTGCCACCGCGTTGGCAGCGGGGTTCACAGATACGCAGTATTTT; cdr3_aa: CATALAAGFTDTQYF; d_call: TRBD2; v_call: TRBV2; cdr3_length: 15; clone_size: .; j_call: TRBJ2-3
cdr3_nt: TGCAGCGTTGAAGATCTGGCGTCAGGTTTTATCCACGAGCAGTACTTC; cdr3_aa: CSVEDLASGFIHEQYF; d_call: .; v_call: TRBV29-1; cdr3_length: 16; clone_size: .; j_call: TRBJ2-7
cdr3_nt: TGTGCCAGTACCGACAGCCTTAATGAAAAACTGTTTTTT; cdr3_aa: CASTDSLNEKLFF; d_call: .; v_call: TRBV19; cdr3_length: 13; clone_size: .; j_call: TRBJ1-4
cdr3_nt: TGTGCCAGCAGTGAGGGGAGCTATGGCTACACCTTC; cdr3_aa: CASSEGSYGYTF; d_call: .; v_call: TRBV6-1; cdr3_length: 12; clone_size: .; j_call: TRBJ1-2
cdr3_nt: TGTGCCAGCAGCTTGGAAGGGACAGGGGTGCGCGGCTACACCTTC; cdr3_aa: CASSLEGTGVRGYTF; d_call: TRBD1; v_call: TRBV5-6; cdr3_length: 15; clone_size: few; j_call: TRBJ1-2
cdr3_nt: TGTGCCAGCAGCCTGACTCACGAGGGTTCACCCCTCCACTTT; cdr3_aa: CASSLTHEGSPLHF; d_call: .; v_call: TRBV6-5; cdr3_length: 14; clone_size: .; j_call: TRBJ1-6
cdr3_nt: TGTGCCATCAGTGAGCAGGGGGCCAATCAGCCCCAGCATTTT; cdr3_aa: CAISEQGANQPQHF; d_call: TRBD1; v_call: TRBV10-3; cdr3_length: 14; clone_size: .; j_call: TRBJ1-5
cdr3_nt: TGTGCCAGCAGCTTAGCTCGGGGGGCGAACGTCCTGACTTTC; cdr3_aa: CASSLARGANVLTF; d_call: .; v_call: TRBV7-6; cdr3_length: 14; clone_size: .; j_call: TRBJ2-6
cdr3_nt: TGCGCCAACTCGACAGGGGTGAACACTGAAGCTTTCTTT; cdr3_aa: CANSTGVNTEAFF; d_call: TRBD1; v_call: TRBV10-1; cdr3_length: 13; clone_size: .; j_call: TRBJ1-1
cdr3_nt: TGCGCCAGCAGCCCGACACCTCCCGTCCAAGAGACCCAGTACTTC; cdr3_aa: CASSPTPPVQETQYF; d_call: .; v_call: TRBV5-1; cdr3_length: 15; clone_size: .; j_call: TRBJ2-5
cdr3_nt: TGTGCCAGCAGCTCCTGGGGGGGGTCCACCCCCGGGGAGCTGTTTTTT; cdr3_aa: CASSSWGGSTPGELFF; d_call: TRBD2; v_call: TRBV7-9; cdr3_length: 16; clone_size: .; j_call: TRBJ2-2
cdr3_nt: TGTGCCAGCAGTCGCAGGAACACTGAAGCTTTCTTT; cdr3_aa: CASSRRNTEAFF; d_call: .; v_call: TRBV6-5; cdr3_length: 12; clone_size: .; j_call: TRBJ1-1
cdr3_nt: TGCAGCTCTCGGGACAGCTCCTACGAGCAGTACTTC; cdr3_aa: CSSRDSSYEQYF; d_call: TRBD1; v_call: TRBV29-1; cdr3_length: 12; clone_size: .; j_call: TRBJ2-7
cdr3_nt: TGTGCCAGTAGTATCACCGGGACAGGGTACAATGAGCAGTTCTTC; cdr3_aa: CASSITGTGYNEQFF; d_call: TRBD1; v_call: TRBV19; cdr3_length: 15; clone_size: .; j_call: TRBJ2-1
cdr3_nt: TGCGCCAGCAGTATACCGGGGAACACTGAAGCTTTCTTT; cdr3_aa: CASSIPGNTEAFF; d_call: .; v_call: TRBV10-2; cdr3_length: 13; clone_size: .; j_call: TRBJ1-1
cdr3_nt: TGTGCCAGCAGCCAGGGACAGGGTTATGGCTACACCTTC; cdr3_aa: CASSQGQGYGYTF; d_call: TRBD1; v_call: TRBV7-6; cdr3_length: 13; clone_size: .; j_call: TRBJ1-2
cdr3_nt: TGTGCCAGCAGCCCACAGGACAGGGGGGGATACGAGCAGTACTTC; cdr3_aa: CASSPQDRGGYEQYF; d_call: TRBD1; v_call: TRBV9; cdr3_length: 15; clone_size: .; j_call: TRBJ2-7
cdr3_nt: TGTGCCATCCAGGACAGTCTTACTCAGCCCCAGCATTTT; cdr3_aa: CAIQDSLTQPQHF; d_call: .; v_call: TRBV6-6; cdr3_length: 13; clone_size: .; j_call: TRBJ1-5
cdr3_nt: TGTGCCAGCAGCTTGATGTTTGGCCGCAATGAGCAGTTCTTC; cdr3_aa: CASSLMFGRNEQFF; d_call: .; v_call: TRBV5-4; cdr3_length: 14; clone_size: .; j_call: TRBJ2-1
cdr3_nt: TGTGCCAGCAGCTCAGGGGTAGTGGAAGGCTACACCTTC; cdr3_aa: CASSSGVVEGYTF; d_call: .; v_call: TRBV7-9; cdr3_length: 13; clone_size: .; j_call: TRBJ1-2
cdr3_nt: TGTGCCAGCACCACACAGGGGGCCACTGAAGCTTTCTTT; cdr3_aa: CASTTQGATEAFF; d_call: TRBD1; v_call: TRBV5-4; cdr3_length: 13; clone_size: .; j_call: TRBJ1-1
cdr3_nt: TGTGCCAGCAGCTCTAATTCACAGGGATTCACTGAAGCTTTCTTT; cdr3_aa: CASSSNSQGFTEAFF; d_call: .; v_call: TRBV7-8; cdr3_length: 15; clone_size: .; j_call: TRBJ1-1
cdr3_nt: TGTGCCAGTATGGAGGGGGCGCGGGGCTACACCTTC; cdr3_aa: CASMEGARGYTF; d_call: TRBD1; v_call: TRBV19; cdr3_length: 12; clone_size: .; j_call: TRBJ1-2
cdr3_nt: TGTGCCAGCAGTTACGCCCTCGGGACAGACCACTATGGCTACACCTTC; cdr3_aa: CASSYALGTDHYGYTF; d_call: TRBD1; v_call: TRBV6-6; cdr3_length: 16; clone_size: .; j_call: TRBJ1-2
cdr3_nt: TGTGCCAGCAGCTTGGACAGAAGCTCCTATAATTCACCCCTCCACTTT; cdr3_aa: CASSLDRSSYNSPLHF; d_call: .; v_call: TRBV5-4; cdr3_length: 16; clone_size: .; j_call: TRBJ1-6
cdr3_nt: TGTGCCAGCAGCCAAGGGGCAGGGGACGGTGAAGCTTTCTTT; cdr3_aa: CASSQGAGDGEAFF; d_call: .; v_call: TRBV4-2; cdr3_length: 14; clone_size: .; j_call: TRBJ1-1
cdr3_nt: TGTGCCAGCAGCTTAGGCGGGGTGACGGAGACCCAGTACTTC; cdr3_aa: CASSLGGVTETQYF; d_call: .; v_call: TRBV7-2; cdr3_length: 14; clone_size: .; j_call: TRBJ2-5
cdr3_nt: TGTGCCAGAACCGAGGGCCAGAAACTCCCCAGGAGCAATCAGCCCCAGCATTTT; cdr3_aa: CARTEGQKLPRSNQPQHF; d_call: .; v_call: TRBV5-3; cdr3_length: 18; clone_size: once; j_call: TRBJ1-5
cdr3_nt: TGTGCCAGTAGTAACAGGGTTCAGCCCCAGCATTTT; cdr3_aa: CASSNRVQPQHF; d_call: .; v_call: TRBV19; cdr3_length: 12; clone_size: once; j_call: TRBJ1-5
cdr3_nt: TGTGCTAGCAGCTTGTACTCACAAGAGACCCAGTACTTC; cdr3_aa: CASSLYSQETQYF; d_call: .; v_call: TRBV7-7; cdr3_length: 13; clone_size: .; j_call: TRBJ2-5
cdr3_nt: TGTGCCAGTAGTCGTCTCCCCCCCTCCGAGCAGTACTTC; cdr3_aa: CASSRLPPSEQYF; d_call: .; v_call: TRBV19; cdr3_length: 13; clone_size: .; j_call: TRBJ2-7
cdr3_nt: TGTGCCAGCAGTTGGGACAGGGGGACGAATAATTCACCCCTCCACTTT; cdr3_aa: CASSWDRGTNNSPLHF; d_call: TRBD1; v_call: TRBV27; cdr3_length: 16; clone_size: .; j_call: TRBJ1-6
cdr3_nt: TGTGCCAGCAGCGTAGGCTCGGGGGGGCGGATCACAGATACGCAGTATTTT; cdr3_aa: CASSVGSGGRITDTQYF; d_call: TRBD2; v_call: TRBV9; cdr3_length: 17; clone_size: once; j_call: TRBJ2-3
cdr3_nt: TGTGCCAGCAAGCGGCCGATGGTGTACGAGCAGTACTTC; cdr3_aa: CASKRPMVYEQYF; d_call: .; v_call: TRBV6-5; cdr3_length: 13; clone_size: .; j_call: TRBJ2-7
cdr3_nt: TGTGCCAGTACTCTAAGCTCGGACTCCCCTGTCCCTGAGCAGTTCTTC; cdr3_aa: CASTLSSDSPVPEQFF; d_call: .; v_call: TRBV19; cdr3_length: 16; clone_size: .; j_call: TRBJ2-1
cdr3_nt: TGTGCCAGCAGCTTGGGGACAGGGGGCCCCTATGGCTACACCTTC; cdr3_aa: CASSLGTGGPYGYTF; d_call: TRBD1; v_call: TRBV5-4; cdr3_length: 15; clone_size: .; j_call: TRBJ1-2
cdr3_nt: TGTGCCTGGAGTCCGATCGCAGGGCTTGTCACTGAAGCTTTCTTT; cdr3_aa: CAWSPIAGLVTEAFF; d_call: .; v_call: TRBV30; cdr3_length: 15; clone_size: .; j_call: TRBJ1-1
cdr3_nt: TGTGCCAGCTTTAACAGGGTGTCGGGTAACTATGGCTACACCTTC; cdr3_aa: CASFNRVSGNYGYTF; d_call: .; v_call: TRBV6-5; cdr3_length: 15; clone_size: .; j_call: TRBJ1-2